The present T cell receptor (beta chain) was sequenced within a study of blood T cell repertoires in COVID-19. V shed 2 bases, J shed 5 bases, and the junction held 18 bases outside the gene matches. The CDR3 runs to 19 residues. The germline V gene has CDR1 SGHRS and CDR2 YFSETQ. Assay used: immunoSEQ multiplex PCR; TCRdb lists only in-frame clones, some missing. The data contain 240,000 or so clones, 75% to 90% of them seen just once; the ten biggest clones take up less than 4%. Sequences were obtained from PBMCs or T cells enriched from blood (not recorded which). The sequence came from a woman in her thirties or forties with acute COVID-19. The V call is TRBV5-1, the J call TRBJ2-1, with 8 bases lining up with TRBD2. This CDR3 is CASSLVARPMREDHNEQFF. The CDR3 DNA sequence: TGCGCCAGCAGCTTAGTCGCCCGTCCTATGCGGGAGGACCACAATGAGCAGTTCTTC.